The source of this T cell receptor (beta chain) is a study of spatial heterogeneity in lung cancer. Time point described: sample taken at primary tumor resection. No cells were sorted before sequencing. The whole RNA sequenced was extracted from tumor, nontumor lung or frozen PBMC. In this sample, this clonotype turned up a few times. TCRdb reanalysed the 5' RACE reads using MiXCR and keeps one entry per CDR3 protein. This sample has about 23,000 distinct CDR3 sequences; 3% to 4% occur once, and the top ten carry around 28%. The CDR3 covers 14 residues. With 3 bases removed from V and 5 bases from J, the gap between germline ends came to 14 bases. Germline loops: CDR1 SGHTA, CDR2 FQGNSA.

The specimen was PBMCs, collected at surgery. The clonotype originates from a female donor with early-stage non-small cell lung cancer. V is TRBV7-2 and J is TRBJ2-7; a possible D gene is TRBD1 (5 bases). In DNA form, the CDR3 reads TGTGCCAGCAGCTTCGCCAGGGAATATGACGAGCAGTACTTC. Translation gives CASSFAREYDEQYF.